This TCR beta chain was retrieved from a study of blood T cell repertoires in COVID-19. After removal of 4 bases from V and 0 bases from J, the junction contained 3 bases not matched to a gene. Germline V lookup: CDR1 SGHRS, CDR2 YFSETQ. The CDR3 is made up of 14 amino acids. Points on this clone: The sample carries other DNA sequences with the same CDR3.

The repertoire was sequenced with immunoSEQ multiplex PCR; TCRdb's copy has only in-frame clones and lacks some. The sample shows more than 95,000 clones, less than 80% of them seen only once. The sequencing sample was made of peripheral blood. The TCR originated in a man aged 45 to 65 with acute or convalescent COVID-19. This chain joins TRBV5-1 and TRBJ1-2; 7 bases agree with TRBD1. In DNA form, the CDR3 reads TGCGCCAGCAGCGCCGGACAGGCTAACTATGGCTACACCTTC. Its translation: CASSAGQANYGYTF.